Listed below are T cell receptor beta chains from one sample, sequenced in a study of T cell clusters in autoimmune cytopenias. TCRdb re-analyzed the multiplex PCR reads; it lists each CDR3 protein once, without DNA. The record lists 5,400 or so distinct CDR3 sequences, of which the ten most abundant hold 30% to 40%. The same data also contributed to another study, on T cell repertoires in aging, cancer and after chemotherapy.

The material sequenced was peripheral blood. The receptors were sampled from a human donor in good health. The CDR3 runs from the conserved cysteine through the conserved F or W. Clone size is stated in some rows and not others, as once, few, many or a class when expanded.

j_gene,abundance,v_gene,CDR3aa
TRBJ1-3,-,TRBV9,CASSVTLGNSGNTIYF
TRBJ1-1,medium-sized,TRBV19,CASTTVTSGVTEAFF
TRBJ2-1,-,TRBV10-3,CAISDPGRPYNEQFF
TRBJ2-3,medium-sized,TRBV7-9,CASSPPGQPWDTQYF
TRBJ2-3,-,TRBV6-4,CASSEVSGGADTQYF
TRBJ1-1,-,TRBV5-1,CASSQDRGNTEAFF
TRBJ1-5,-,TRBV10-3,CAISERQGPNQPQHF
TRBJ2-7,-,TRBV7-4,CASSSLEGRYLRYEQYF
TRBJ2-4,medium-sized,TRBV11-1,CASSLRGPRVIQYF
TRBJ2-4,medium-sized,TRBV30,CAWSVGGAKNIQYF
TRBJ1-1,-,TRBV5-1,CASSLAVTGEAFF
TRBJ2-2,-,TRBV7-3,CASRPTDGGELFF
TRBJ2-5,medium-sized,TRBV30,CAWSRDHEETQYF
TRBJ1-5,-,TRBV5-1,CASSLERDQPQHF
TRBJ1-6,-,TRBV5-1,CASSFGLDRGNSPLHF
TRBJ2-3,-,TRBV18,CASSQAPSGGSTDTQYF
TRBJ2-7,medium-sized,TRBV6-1,CASSGTGTSGYEQYF
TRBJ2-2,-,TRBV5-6,CASSLGSGGAVTGELFF
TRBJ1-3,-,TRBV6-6,CASDGQGASGNTIYF
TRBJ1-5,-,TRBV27,CASSEGALPQPQHF
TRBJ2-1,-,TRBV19,CASRQQGDVNEQFF
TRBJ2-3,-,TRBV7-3,CASSWFWGSTDTQYF
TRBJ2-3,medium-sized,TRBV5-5,CASSRDRDADTQYF
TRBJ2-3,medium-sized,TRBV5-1,CASSPQGGPDTQYF
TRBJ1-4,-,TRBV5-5,CASSLAGAGKNEKLFF
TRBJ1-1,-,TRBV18,CASSPLGGTMNTEAFF
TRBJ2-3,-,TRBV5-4,CASSPRLAGGGDTQYF
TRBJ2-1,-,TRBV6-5,CASSRAGGNEQFF
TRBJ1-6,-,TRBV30,CAWTGYNSPLHF
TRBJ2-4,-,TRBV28,CASRPTSGIRAKNIQYF
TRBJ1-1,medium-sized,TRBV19,CASSMGGGAPTEAFF
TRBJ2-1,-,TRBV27,CASSLSSYNEQFF
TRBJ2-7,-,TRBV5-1,CASSPGTSGASSYEQYF
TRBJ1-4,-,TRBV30,CAWSRGGINEKLFF
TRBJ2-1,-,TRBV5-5,CASSSQLALNNEQFF
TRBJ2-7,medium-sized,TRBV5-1,CASRSSSGGSEQYF
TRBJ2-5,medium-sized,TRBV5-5,CASSLGGRGETQYF
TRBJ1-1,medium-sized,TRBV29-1,CSVGNRGSTEAFF
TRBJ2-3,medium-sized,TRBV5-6,CASSLLTSTDTQYF
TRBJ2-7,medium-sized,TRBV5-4,CASSSQGGPYEQYF
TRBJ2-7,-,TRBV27,CASSLQPQHYEQYF
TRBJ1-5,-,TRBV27,CASSRTGYSNQPQHF
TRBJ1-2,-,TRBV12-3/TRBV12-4,CASSPGEGAVRYGYTF
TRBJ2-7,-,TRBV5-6,CASSLVSSYEQYF
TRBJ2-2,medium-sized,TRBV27,CASGKQVPGELFF
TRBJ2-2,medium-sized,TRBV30,CAWSRGGPNTGELFF
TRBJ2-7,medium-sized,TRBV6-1,CASSEQGTGPYEQYF
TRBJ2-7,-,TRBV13,CATGRGLAGGSVRYEQYF
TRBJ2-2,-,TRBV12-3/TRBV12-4,CASSTRQGTGELFF
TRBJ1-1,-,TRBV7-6,CASSPQLNTEAFF
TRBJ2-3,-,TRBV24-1,CATSDSADTQYF
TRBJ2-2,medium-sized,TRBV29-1,CSVLRGGPFTGELFF
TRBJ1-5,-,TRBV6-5,CASSSGQGINQPQHF
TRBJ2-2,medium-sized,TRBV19,CASSPGGGTGELFF
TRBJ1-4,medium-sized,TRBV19,CASSRLDTRNEKLFF
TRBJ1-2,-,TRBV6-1,CASSEYASPYGYTF